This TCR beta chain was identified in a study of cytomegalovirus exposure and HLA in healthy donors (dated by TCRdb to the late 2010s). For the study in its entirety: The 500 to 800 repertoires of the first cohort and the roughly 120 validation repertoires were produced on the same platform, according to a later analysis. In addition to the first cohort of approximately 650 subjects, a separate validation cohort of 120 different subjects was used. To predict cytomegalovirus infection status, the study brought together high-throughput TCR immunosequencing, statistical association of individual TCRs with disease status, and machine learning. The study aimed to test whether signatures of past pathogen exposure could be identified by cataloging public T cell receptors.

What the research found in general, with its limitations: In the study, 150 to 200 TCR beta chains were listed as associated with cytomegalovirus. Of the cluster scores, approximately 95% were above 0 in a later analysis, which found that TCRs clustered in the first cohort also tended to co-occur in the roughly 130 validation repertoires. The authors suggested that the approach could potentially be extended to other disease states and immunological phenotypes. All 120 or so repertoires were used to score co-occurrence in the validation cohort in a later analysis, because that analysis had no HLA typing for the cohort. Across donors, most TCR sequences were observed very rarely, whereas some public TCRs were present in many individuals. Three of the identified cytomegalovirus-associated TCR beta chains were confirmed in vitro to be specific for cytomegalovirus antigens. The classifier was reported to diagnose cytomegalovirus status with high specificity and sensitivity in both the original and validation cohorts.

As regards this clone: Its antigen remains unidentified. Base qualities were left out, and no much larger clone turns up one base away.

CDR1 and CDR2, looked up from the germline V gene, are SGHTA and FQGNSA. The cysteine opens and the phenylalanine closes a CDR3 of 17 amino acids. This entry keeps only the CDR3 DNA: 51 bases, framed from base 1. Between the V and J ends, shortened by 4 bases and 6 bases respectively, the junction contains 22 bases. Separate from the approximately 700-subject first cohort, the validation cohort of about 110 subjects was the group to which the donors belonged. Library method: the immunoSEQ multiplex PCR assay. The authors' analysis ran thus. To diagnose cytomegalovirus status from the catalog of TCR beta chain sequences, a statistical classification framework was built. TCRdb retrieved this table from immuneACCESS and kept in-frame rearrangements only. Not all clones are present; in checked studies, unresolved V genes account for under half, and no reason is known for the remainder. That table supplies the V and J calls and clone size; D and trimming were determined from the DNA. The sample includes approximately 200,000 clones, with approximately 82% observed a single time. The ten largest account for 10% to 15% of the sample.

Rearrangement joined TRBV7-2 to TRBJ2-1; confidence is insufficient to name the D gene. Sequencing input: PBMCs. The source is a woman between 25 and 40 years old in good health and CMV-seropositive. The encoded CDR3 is CASSSHQSATPGNEQFF. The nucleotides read TGTGCCAGCAGCTCCCATCAGTCGGCCACCCCGGGCAATGAGCAGTTCTTC.